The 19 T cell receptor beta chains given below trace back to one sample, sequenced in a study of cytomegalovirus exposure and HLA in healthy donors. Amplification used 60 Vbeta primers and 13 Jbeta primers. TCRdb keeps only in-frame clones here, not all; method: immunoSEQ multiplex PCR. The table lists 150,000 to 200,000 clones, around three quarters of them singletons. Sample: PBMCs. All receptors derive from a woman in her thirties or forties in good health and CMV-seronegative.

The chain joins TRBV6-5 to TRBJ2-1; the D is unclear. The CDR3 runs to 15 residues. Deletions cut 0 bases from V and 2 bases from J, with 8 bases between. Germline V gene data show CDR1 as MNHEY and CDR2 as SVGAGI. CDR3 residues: CASSYSRGPYNEQFF. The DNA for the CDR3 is TGTGCCAGCAGTTACTCGCGAGGTCCCTACAATGAGCAGTTCTTC.

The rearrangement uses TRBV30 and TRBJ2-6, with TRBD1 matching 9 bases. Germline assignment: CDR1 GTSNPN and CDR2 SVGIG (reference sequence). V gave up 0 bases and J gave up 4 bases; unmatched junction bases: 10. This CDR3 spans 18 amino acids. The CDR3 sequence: CAWSVNRGQSAGANVLTF. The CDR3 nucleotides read TGTGCCTGGAGTGTTAACAGGGGGCAGTCTGCGGGGGCCAACGTCCTGACTTTC.

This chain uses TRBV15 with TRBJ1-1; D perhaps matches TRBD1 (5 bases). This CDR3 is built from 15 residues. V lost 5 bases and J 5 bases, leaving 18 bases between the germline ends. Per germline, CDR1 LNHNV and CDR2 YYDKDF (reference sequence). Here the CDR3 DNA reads TGTGCCACCAGCGATAGGGGCAGGGTGGGGACTGAAGCTTTCTTT. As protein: CATSDRGRVGTEAFF.

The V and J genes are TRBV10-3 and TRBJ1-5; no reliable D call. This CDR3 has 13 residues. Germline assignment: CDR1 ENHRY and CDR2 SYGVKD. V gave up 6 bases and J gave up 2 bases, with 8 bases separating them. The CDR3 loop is CAIRGEGNQPQHF. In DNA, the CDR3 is TGTGCCATCAGGGGAGAGGGCAATCAGCCCCAGCATTTT.

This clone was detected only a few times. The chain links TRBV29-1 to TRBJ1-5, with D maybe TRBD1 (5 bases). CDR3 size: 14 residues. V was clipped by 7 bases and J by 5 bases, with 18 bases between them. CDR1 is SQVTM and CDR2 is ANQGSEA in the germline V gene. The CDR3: CSAVQGNKDQPQHF. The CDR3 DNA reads TGCAGCGCTGTTCAGGGAAATAAAGATCAGCCCCAGCATTTT.

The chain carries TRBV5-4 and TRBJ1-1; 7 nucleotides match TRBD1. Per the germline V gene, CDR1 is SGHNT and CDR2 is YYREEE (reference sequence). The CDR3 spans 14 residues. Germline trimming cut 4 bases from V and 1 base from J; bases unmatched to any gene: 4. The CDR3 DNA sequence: TGTGCCAGCAGCCAACAGGGGTCGAACACTGAAGCTTTCTTT. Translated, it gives CASSQQGSNTEAFF.

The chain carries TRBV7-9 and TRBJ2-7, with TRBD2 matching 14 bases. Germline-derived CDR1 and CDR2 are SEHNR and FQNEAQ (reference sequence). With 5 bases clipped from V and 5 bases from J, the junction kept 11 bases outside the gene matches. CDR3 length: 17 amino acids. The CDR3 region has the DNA TGTGCCAGCAGCCACCGGACTAGCGGGAGGCGTAGTGACGAGCAGTACTTC. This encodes CASSHRTSGRRSDEQYF.

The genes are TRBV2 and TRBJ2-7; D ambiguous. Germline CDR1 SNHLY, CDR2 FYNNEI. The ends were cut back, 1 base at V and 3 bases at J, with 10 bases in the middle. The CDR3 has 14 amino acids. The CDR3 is CASSEGPFVYEQYF. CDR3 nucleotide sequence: TGTGCCAGCAGTGAAGGGCCCTTCGTCTACGAGCAGTACTTC.

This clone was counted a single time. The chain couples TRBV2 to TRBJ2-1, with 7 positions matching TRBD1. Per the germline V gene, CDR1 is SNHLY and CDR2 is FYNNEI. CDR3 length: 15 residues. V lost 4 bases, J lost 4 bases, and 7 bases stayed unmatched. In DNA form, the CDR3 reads TGTGCCAGCAGTGTCGGGACAGAGCAATACAATGAGCAGTTCTTC. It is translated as CASSVGTEQYNEQFF.

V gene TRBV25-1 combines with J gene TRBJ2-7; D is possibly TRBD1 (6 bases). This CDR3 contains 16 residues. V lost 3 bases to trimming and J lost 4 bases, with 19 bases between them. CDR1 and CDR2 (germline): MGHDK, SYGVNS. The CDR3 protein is CASSEPLTGGPYEQYF. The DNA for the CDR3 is TGTGCCAGCAGTGAGCCCTTGACAGGCGGACCGTACGAGCAGTACTTC.

For the CDR3, the DNA is TGTGCCAGCAGTTTGACCCCCCAGGTAAAACTGTTTTTT. Translated, it gives CASSLTPQVKLFF. V usage is TRBV27 and J usage is TRBJ1-4; D call uncertain. V was cut by 3 bases and J by 10 bases, with 12 bases left in between. Germline V gives CDR1 MNHEY, CDR2 SMNVEV (reference sequence). This CDR3 spans 13 amino acids.

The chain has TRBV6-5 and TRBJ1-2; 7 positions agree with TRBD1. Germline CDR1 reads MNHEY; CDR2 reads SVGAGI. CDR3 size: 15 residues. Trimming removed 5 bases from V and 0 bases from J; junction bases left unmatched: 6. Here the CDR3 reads CASSTGARANYGYTF. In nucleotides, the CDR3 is TGTGCCAGCAGTACAGGGGCCCGAGCTAACTATGGCTACACCTTC.

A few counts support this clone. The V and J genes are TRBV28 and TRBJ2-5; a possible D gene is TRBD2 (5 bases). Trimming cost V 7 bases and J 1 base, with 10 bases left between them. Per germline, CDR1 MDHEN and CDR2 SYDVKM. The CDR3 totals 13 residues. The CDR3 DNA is TGTGCCAGCACACGGACTTTCCAAGAGACCCAGTACTTC. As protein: CASTRTFQETQYF.

CDR3 loop: CASSPNTGGTGGNTGELFF. CDR3 bases: TGTGCCAGCAGCCCAAACACCGGTGGGACAGGGGGTAACACCGGGGAGCTGTTTTTT. V is TRBV7-8 and J is TRBJ2-2; 11 nucleotides align to TRBD1. The V gene end was trimmed by 5 bases and the J gene end by 2 bases; junction bases not matched to a gene: 13. This CDR3 has 19 amino acids. CDR1 is SGHVS and CDR2 is FQNEAQ in the germline V gene.

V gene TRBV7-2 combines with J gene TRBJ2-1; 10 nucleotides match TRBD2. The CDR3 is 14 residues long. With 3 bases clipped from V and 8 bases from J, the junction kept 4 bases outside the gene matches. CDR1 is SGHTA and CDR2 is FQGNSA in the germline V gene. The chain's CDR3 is CASSFLAGDYEQFF. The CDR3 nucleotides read TGTGCCAGCAGCTTTCTAGCGGGAGACTATGAGCAGTTCTTC.

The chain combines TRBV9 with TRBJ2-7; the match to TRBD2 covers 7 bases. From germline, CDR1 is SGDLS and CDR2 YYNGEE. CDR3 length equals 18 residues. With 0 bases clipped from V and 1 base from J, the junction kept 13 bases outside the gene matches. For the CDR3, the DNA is TGTGCCAGCAGCGTAGGGGGCGGGAGTGGCCTCCATTCCTACGAGCAGTACTTC. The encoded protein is CASSVGGGSGLHSYEQYF. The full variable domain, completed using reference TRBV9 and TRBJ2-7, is DSGVTQTPKHLITATGQRVTLRCSPRSGDLSVYWYQQSLDQGLQFLIQYYNGEERAKGNILERFSAQQFPDLHSELNLSSLELGDSALYFCASSVGGGSGLHSYEQYFGPGTRLTVT.

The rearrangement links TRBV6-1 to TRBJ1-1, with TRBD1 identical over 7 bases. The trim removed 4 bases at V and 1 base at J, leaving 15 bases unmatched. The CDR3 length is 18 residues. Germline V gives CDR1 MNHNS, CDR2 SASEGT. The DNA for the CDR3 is TGTGCCAGCAGTGTCTTCAGTGGTGCAGGGGGTGGGAACACTGAAGCTTTCTTT. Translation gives CASSVFSGAGGGNTEAFF.

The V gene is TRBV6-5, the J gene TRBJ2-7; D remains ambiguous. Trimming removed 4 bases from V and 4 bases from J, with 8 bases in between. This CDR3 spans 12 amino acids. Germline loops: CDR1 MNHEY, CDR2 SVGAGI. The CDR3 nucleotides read TGTGCCAGCAGTTTCTCCGGTTACGAGCAGTACTTC. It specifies CASSFSGYEQYF.

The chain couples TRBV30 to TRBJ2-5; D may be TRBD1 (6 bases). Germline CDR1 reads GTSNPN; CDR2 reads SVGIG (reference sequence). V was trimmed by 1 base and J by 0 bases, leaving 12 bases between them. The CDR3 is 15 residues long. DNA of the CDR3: TGTGCCTGGAGTGGGACAGCGGATAACCAAGAGACCCAGTACTTC. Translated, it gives CAWSGTADNQETQYF.